Listed here are 15 T cell receptor beta chains from one sample, sequenced in a study of blood T cell repertoires in COVID-19. Assay used: immunoSEQ multiplex PCR; TCRdb lists only in-frame clones, some missing. The table lists tens of thousands of clones, just over 85% of them singletons. The sequencing sample was made of peripheral blood. These receptor sequences come from a man aged 50 or older with acute or convalescent COVID-19.

This rearrangement joins TRBV6-5 to TRBJ2-5; D ambiguous. The CDR3 is made up of 13 amino acids. Trimming took off 8 bases at V and 1 base at J, with 11 bases between the two ends. Germline V gene sequence: CDR1 MNHEY, CDR2 SVGAGI. The CDR3 DNA sequence: TGTGCCAGCTTCCGTGGGCCCCAAGAGACCCAGTACTTC. It translates to CASFRGPQETQYF.

The chain has TRBV6-5 and TRBJ1-4, with D hard to call. The CDR3 consists of 14 residues. V was pared by 2 bases and J by 8 bases, with 12 bases between. CDR1 and CDR2 (germline): MNHEY, SVGAGI. This CDR3 reads CASSYRGWKEKLFF. The CDR3, as DNA: TGTGCCAGCAGTTACCGCGGTTGGAAGGAAAAACTGTTTTTT.

This sequence joins TRBV5-6 and TRBJ1-2; D uncertain. V was shortened by 2 bases and J by 3 bases, with 11 bases between the two germline ends. The CDR3 totals 14 residues. CDR1 SGHDT and CDR2 YYEEEE come from the germline V gene. The CDR3: CASSLGGSDYGYTF. The CDR3, as DNA: TGTGCCAGCAGCTTAGGTGGGAGCGACTATGGCTACACCTTC.

CDR3 DNA sequence: TGCGCCAGCAGCAGCTCCGGGACAGCGAACACTGAAGCTTTCTTT. Translation gives CASSSSGTANTEAFF. The chain joins TRBV5-1 to TRBJ1-1; 7 positions match TRBD1. The J segment lost 1 base and the V segment lost 4 bases, leaving 7 bases of the junction unmatched. Germline CDR1 and CDR2: SGHRS and YFSETQ. There are 15 residues in the CDR3.

The rearrangement joins TRBV6-6 to TRBJ2-5; a possible D gene is TRBD1 (5 bases). Looked up from germline, CDR1 is MNHNY and CDR2 is SVGAGI (reference sequence). V was pared by 6 bases and J by 2 bases, with 10 bases between. The CDR3 length is 13 residues. This CDR3 reads CASSPTVQETQYF. DNA of the CDR3: TGTGCCAGCAGCCCGACAGTACAAGAGACCCAGTACTTC.

The genes are TRBV7-9 and TRBJ2-7; 12 bases align to TRBD2. The trim removed 5 bases at V and 0 bases at J, leaving 11 bases unmatched. The CDR3 is 18 residues long. Looked up from germline, CDR1 is SEHNR and CDR2 is FQNEAQ (reference sequence). In DNA, the CDR3 is TGTGCCAGCAGCCTACTAGCGGGAGGAAAAACCTCCTCCTACGAGCAGTACTTC. It yields the protein CASSLLAGGKTSSYEQYF.

J is TRBJ2-5 and V is TRBV12-5; D is uncertain. Germline-derived CDR1 and CDR2 are LGHNT and FRNRAP. V gave up 0 bases and J gave up 5 bases, with 7 bases separating them. The CDR3 has 13 residues. The CDR3 sequence: CASGLVQRETQYF. CDR3 DNA sequence: TGTGCTAGTGGTTTGGTCCAGAGGGAGACCCAGTACTTC.

The rearrangement joins TRBV3-1 (or the pseudogene TRBV3-2) to TRBJ2-2; a possible D gene is TRBD1 (6 bases). Per the germline V gene, CDR1 is LGHDT and CDR2 is YNNKEL (reference sequence). The CDR3 has 14 residues. Trimming removed 7 bases from V and 1 base from J, with 10 bases in between. The CDR3 here is CASTPQGNTGELFF. The CDR3 nucleotides read TGTGCCAGCACCCCACAGGGGAACACCGGGGAGCTGTTTTTT.

The chain uses TRBV25-1 and TRBJ2-1, with a weak D call TRBD2 (5 bases). V lost 3 bases and J lost 6, with 18 bases in between. Germline values: CDR1 MGHDK, CDR2 SYGVNS. The CDR3 totals 16 residues. CDR3 protein: CASSDPLAPRVNEQFF. The CDR3 DNA reads TGTGCCAGCAGTGATCCGTTAGCGCCGAGGGTCAATGAGCAGTTCTTC. The full variable domain, completed using reference TRBV25-1 and TRBJ2-1, is EADIYQTPRYLVIGTGKKITLECSQTMGHDKMYWYQQDPGMELHLIHYSYGVNSTEKGDLSSESTVSRIRTEHFPLTLESARPSHTSQYLCASSDPLAPRVNEQFFGPGTRLTVL.

The chain employs TRBV28 and TRBJ1-6, with TRBD1 matching over 8 bases. J was trimmed by 7 bases and V by 3 bases; bases with no gene match: 8. In germline, CDR1 is MDHEN, CDR2 SYDVKM. CDR3 length equals 16 residues. The CDR3 DNA is TGTGCCAGCAGTTTTGGGGGATGGACAGGGAATTCACCCCTCCACTTT. It is translated as CASSFGGWTGNSPLHF.

This chain uses TRBV10-2 with TRBJ2-1; tentatively, D is TRBD2 (6 bases). V gave up 6 bases and J gave up 8 bases, with 17 bases separating them. Germline lookup yields CDR1 WSHSY and CDR2 SAAADI. The CDR3 totals 14 residues. The CDR3 DNA reads TGCGCCAGCAGCCGTAGCGGCCAGTCCCATGAGCAGTTCTTC. Translation: CASSRSGQSHEQFF.

V and J are TRBV18 and TRBJ2-7; 7 nucleotides line up with TRBD1. The germline V gene encodes CDR1 KGHSH and CDR2 LQKENI. The CDR3 is 13 residues long. With V trimmed by 4 bases and J by 6 bases, 6 bases remained unmatched. Here the CDR3 reads CASSLGTAREQYF. In DNA, the CDR3 is TGTGCCAGCTCACTCGGGACAGCGCGCGAGCAGTACTTC. Looking up the rest from reference TRBV18 and TRBJ2-7 gives the full variable domain: NAGVMQNPRHLVRRRGQEARLRCSPMKGHSHVYWYRQLPEEGLKFMVYLQKENIIDESGMPKERFSAEFPKEGPSILRIQQVVRGDSAAYFCASSLGTAREQYFGPGTRLTVT.

The chain has TRBV11-2 and TRBJ2-5; D perhaps matches TRBD1 (5 bases). The germline gives CDR1 SGHAT, CDR2 FQNNGV. This CDR3 has 15 residues. V was cut by 2 bases and J by 5 bases, with 15 bases left in between. In DNA form, the CDR3 reads TGTGCCAGCAGCTTAAATCGCAGGGAATGGGAGACCCAGTACTTC. It translates to CASSLNRREWETQYF. The full variable domain, rest sourced from reference TRBV11-2 and TRBJ2-5, is EAGVAQSPRYKIIEKRQSVAFWCNPISGHATLYWYQQILGQGPKLLIQFQNNGVVDDSQLPKDRFSAERLKGVDSTLKIQPAKLEDSAVYLCASSLNRREWETQYFGPGTRLLVL.

The V and J genes are TRBV14 and TRBJ2-3; TRBD2 matches 14 bases. The CDR3 has 15 residues. The ends lost 4 bases at V and 7 bases at J; junction bases unmatched: 4. The germline gives CDR1 SGHDN, CDR2 FVKESK. The CDR3 DNA is TGTGCCAGCAGCCCCGGGACTAGCGGGGGATATACGCAGTATTTT. Its protein product is CASSPGTSGGYTQYF.

For this clone: Other DNA sequences in this sample translate to the same CDR3. CDR3 sequence: CAIRAKGGEILPYRNQPQHF. The CDR3 nucleotides are TGTGCCATCAGGGCTAAAGGAGGCGAGATCCTTCCTTATCGCAATCAGCCCCAGCATTTT. This chain joins TRBV10-3 and TRBJ1-5; D gene uncertain. Per germline, CDR1 ENHRY and CDR2 SYGVKD. The length of the CDR3 is 20 residues. V was trimmed by 6 bases and J by 2 bases, leaving 29 bases between them.